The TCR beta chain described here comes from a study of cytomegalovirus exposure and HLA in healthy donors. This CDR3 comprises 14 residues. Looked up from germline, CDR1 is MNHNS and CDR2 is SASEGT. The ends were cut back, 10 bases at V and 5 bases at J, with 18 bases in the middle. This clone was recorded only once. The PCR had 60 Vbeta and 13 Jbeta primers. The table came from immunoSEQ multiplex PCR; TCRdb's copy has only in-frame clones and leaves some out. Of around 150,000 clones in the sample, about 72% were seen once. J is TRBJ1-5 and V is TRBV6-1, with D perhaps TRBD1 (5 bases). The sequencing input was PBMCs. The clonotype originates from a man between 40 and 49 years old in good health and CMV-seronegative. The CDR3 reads CATRLGGGDQPQHF. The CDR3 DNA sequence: TGTGCCACCAGGTTGGGGGGAGGGGATCAGCCCCAGCATTTT.